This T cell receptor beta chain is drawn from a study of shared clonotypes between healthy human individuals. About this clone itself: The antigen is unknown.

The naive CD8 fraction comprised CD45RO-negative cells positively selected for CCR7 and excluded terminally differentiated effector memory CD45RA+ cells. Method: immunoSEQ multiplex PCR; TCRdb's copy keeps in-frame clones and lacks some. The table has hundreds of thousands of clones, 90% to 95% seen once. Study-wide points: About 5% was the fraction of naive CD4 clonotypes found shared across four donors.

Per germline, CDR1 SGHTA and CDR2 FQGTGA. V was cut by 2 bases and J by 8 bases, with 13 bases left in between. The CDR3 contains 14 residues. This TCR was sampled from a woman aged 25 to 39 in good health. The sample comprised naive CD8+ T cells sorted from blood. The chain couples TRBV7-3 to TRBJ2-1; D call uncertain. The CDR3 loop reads CASSLVSSEDEQFF. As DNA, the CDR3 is TGTGCCAGCAGCTTAGTTTCCAGCGAGGATGAGCAGTTCTTC.